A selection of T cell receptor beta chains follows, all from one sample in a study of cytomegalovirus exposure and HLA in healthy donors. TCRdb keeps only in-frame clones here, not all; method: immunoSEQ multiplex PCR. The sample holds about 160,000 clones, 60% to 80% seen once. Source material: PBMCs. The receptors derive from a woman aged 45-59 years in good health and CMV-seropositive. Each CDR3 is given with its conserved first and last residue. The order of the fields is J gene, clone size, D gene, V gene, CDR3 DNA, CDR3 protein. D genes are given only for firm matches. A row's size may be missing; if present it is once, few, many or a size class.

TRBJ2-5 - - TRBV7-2 TGTGCCAGCAGCCTTACGGGTTACCAAGAGACCCAGTACTTC CASSLTGYQETQYF
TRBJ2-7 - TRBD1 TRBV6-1 TGTGCCAGCAGTGGTGACAGGGGCCCCTACGAGCAGTACTTC CASSGDRGPYEQYF
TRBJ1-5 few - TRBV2 TGTGCCAGCAGTGGTCCAGAGAGGAATCAGCCCCAGCATTTT CASSGPERNQPQHF
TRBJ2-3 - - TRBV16 TGTGCCAGCAGCCAATTCCAGGGTAACACAGATACGCAGTATTTT CASSQFQGNTDTQYF
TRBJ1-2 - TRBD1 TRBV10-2 TGCGCCAGCAGTTCGGGACAGGGGACGGTCTATGGCTACACCTTC CASSSGQGTVYGYTF
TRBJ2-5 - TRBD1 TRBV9 TGTGCCAGCAGCCCGGGACAGCCCCAAGAGACCCAGTACTTC CASSPGQPQETQYF
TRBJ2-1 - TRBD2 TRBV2 TGTGCCAGCAGGAAAGGACAAGGGACTAGCCTATACAATGAGCAGTTCTTC CASRKGQGTSLYNEQFF
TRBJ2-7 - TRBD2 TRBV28 TGTGCCAGCATCGGGACTAGCGGGGGGGTATTCTACGAGCAGTACTTC CASIGTSGGVFYEQYF
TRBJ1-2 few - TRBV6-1 TGTGCCAGCAGTGACAGTAACTATGGCTACACCTTC CASSDSNYGYTF
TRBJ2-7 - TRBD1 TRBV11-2 TGTGCCAGCAGCTTCAGTCAGGGGGCGCCCTACGAGCAGTACTTC CASSFSQGAPYEQYF
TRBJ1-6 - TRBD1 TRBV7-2 TGTGCCAGCAGCTTACAACAGGGGGATAATTCACCCCTCCACTTT CASSLQQGDNSPLHF
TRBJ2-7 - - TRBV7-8 TGTGCCAGCAGCTTAGCGTGGAGACAGGAGGAATACGAGCAGTACTTC CASSLAWRQEEYEQYF
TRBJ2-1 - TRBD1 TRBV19 TGTGCCAGTAGTTTCCACAGGGGGCAGAATGAGCAGTTCTTC CASSFHRGQNEQFF
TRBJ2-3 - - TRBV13 TGTGCCAGCAGCTTAGGCCGGTTAGCGGCTAGCACAGATACGCAGTATTTT CASSLGRLAASTDTQYF
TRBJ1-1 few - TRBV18 TGTGCCAGCTCACTGGGGGGGCTGGGGAACACTGAAGCTTTCTTT CASSLGGLGNTEAFF
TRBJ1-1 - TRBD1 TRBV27 TGTGCCAGCAGTTCCGCGGACAGGGTGTACACTGAAGCTTTCTTT CASSSADRVYTEAFF
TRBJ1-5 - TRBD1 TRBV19 TGTGCCACCAACTCAGGGGGCGGCAATCAGCCCCAGCATTTT CATNSGGGNQPQHF
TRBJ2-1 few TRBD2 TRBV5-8 TGTGCCAGCAGCTTGCCGGGACTAGCGGGGAACAATGAGCAGTTCTTC CASSLPGLAGNNEQFF
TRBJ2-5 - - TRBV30 TGTGCCTGGACAGGGTTTCGCCTACAAGAGACCCAGTACTTC CAWTGFRLQETQYF
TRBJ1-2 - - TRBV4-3 TGCGCCAGCAGCCAAGATGGGGGGGGCTACACCTTC CASSQDGGGYTF
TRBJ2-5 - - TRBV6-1 TGTGCCAGCAGTGAAGATATGAGAGAGACCCAGTACTTC CASSEDMRETQYF
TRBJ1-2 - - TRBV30 TGTGCCTGGAGTGTACCGGGAGAATATGGCTACACCTTC CAWSVPGEYGYTF
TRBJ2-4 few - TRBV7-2 TGTGCCAGCAGCTTAGTGTCTATAGCCAAAAACATTCAGTACTTC CASSLVSIAKNIQYF
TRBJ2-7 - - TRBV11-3 TGTGCCAGCAGCCAGGACGGGAGTCAATACGAGCAGTACTTC CASSQDGSQYEQYF
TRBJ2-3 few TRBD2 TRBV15 TGTGCCACCAGCCGAAGGACTAGCGGACGCGTAACCACTAGCACAGATACGCAGTATTTT CATSRRTSGRVTTSTDTQYF